Reported below is one TCR beta chain. As yet, its antigen is unknown. This sample was taken from a study of beta chain features in type 1 diabetes. Looking at the study overall: The number of sorted cells examined across all samples was around 98 million.

Germline lookup yields CDR1 GTSNPN and CDR2 SVGIG (reference sequence). The CDR3 spans 14 residues. The V gene end was trimmed by 2 bases and the J gene end by 4 bases; junction bases not matched to a gene: 7. Study outcomes and limitations: A moderate, significant TCRB CDR3 shortening appeared in type 1 diabetes across four CD4+ subsets.

Expressed TCRB transcripts were sequenced because the entire RNA isolate underwent reverse transcription. Sequenced by immunoSEQ multiplex PCR; TCRdb stores in-frame clones only, minus some. The sample shows about 710,000 clones, more than 12% of them seen only once. The V and J genes are TRBV30 and TRBJ2-7; the match to TRBD1 covers 8 bases. Sequencing used naive CD4+ T cells from blood. This TCR came from a man between 18 and 29 years old with type 1 diabetes. CDR3 sequence reads: CAWSISGGRYEQYF. The CDR3 DNA follows: TGTGCCTGGAGTATCTCAGGGGGCCGGTACGAGCAGTACTTC. Combining the CDR3 with reference TRBV30 and TRBJ2-7 gives the whole variable domain SQTIHQWPATLVQPVGSPLSLECTVEGTSNPNLYWYRQAAGRGLQLLFYSVGIGQISSEVPQNLSASRPQDRQFILSSKKLLLSDSGFYLCAWSISGGRYEQYFGPGTRLTVT.